This T cell receptor (beta chain) was observed in a study of T-cell reconstitution after alpha-beta-depleted transplantation in children. During its preparation, the TCRbeta library received unique molecular identifiers. TCRdb used MiXCR to reprocess the PCR reads, holding one entry per CDR3 protein. Here the sample spans a few hundred thousand distinct CDR3 sequences, roughly 30% being singletons. The germline CDR1 and CDR2 sequences are SGHTA and FQGNSA. The CDR3 is 13 amino acids. The V segment lost 3 bases and the J segment 9 bases; nucleotides outside the gene matches: 5. The sequence was obtained from a boy under two years old with Wiskott-Aldrich syndrome, due to receive a stem cell transplant. The material was PBMCs, obtained before TCRalphabeta/CD19-depleted stem cell transplant. The chain uses TRBV7-2 and TRBJ1-5; 7 nucleotides line up with TRBD1. CDR3 region: CASSLAGGWPQHF. The CDR3, as DNA: TGTGCCAGCAGCTTGGCAGGGGGATGGCCCCAGCATTTT.